The rows below give T cell receptor beta chains drawn from one sample of a study of cytomegalovirus exposure and HLA in healthy donors. Sequencing used immunoSEQ multiplex PCR; TCRdb keeps in-frame clones, though not all of them. The repertoire has about 120,000 clones, 88% of them found once; the top ten carry more than 1.5%. The sequencing sample was made of PBMCs. All receptors derive from a man younger than 35 in good health and CMV-seronegative. CDR3s include the opening cysteine and the closing phenylalanine or tryptophan. Each record gives: V gene, D gene, clone size, J gene, CDR3 protein, CDR3 DNA. D genes are given only for firm matches. Only part of the rows carry a size: once, few, many, or a class if the clone is expanded.

TRBV5-1,TRBD1,.,TRBJ2-5,CASSSTSGGGETQYF,TGCGCCAGCAGCAGTACCTCAGGGGGCGGGGAGACCCAGTACTTC
TRBV27,TRBD1,.,TRBJ1-5,CASSDRGHQPQHF,TGTGCCAGCAGCGACAGGGGGCATCAGCCCCAGCATTTT
TRBV11-2,TRBD1,.,TRBJ2-7,CASSGPGQRSEQYF,TGTGCCAGCAGCGGACCGGGACAGAGATCCGAGCAGTACTTC
TRBV5-4,TRBD1,.,TRBJ1-3,CASSAGQGYSGNTIYF,TGTGCCAGCAGCGCCGGACAGGGGTACTCTGGAAACACCATATATTTT
TRBV11-3,TRBD2,few,TRBJ2-1,CASSLGGGRANEQFF,TGTGCCAGCAGCTTAGGGGGCGGGAGGGCCAATGAGCAGTTCTTC
TRBV27,TRBD1,.,TRBJ2-7,CASLTHSGTGLEQYF,TGTGCCAGCCTAACGCACTCCGGGACAGGGCTCGAGCAGTACTTC
TRBV7-2,TRBD1,.,TRBJ2-3,CASSLAGTGQEDTQYF,TGTGCCAGCAGCTTAGCGGGGACAGGCCAGGAAGATACGCAGTATTTT
TRBV7-9,.,once,TRBJ1-4,CASSLIRVEKLFF,TGTGCCAGCAGCTTAATCAGGGTTGAAAAACTGTTTTTT
TRBV9,.,.,TRBJ2-1,CASSVATGSYNEQFF,TGTGCCAGCAGCGTAGCTACAGGCTCCTACAATGAGCAGTTCTTC
TRBV6-6,TRBD2,once,TRBJ2-1,CASSTAWSGGGYEQFF,TGTGCCAGCAGTACGGCTTGGAGCGGGGGTGGGTATGAGCAGTTCTTC
TRBV29-1,TRBD1,.,TRBJ1-2,CSGGTDFNYGYTF,TGCAGCGGGGGGACAGATTTTAACTATGGCTACACCTTC
TRBV29-1,TRBD2,.,TRBJ2-1,CSVEDQIRTSGSYNEQFF,TGCAGCGTTGAAGACCAAATAAGGACTAGCGGGAGCTACAATGAGCAGTTCTTC
TRBV28,.,.,TRBJ1-1,CASSLNSRGTEAFF,TGTGCCAGCAGTTTGAACAGCCGGGGGACTGAAGCTTTCTTT
TRBV6-5,.,once,TRBJ1-1,CASSTSREAFF,TGTGCCAGCAGTACGTCTAGGGAAGCTTTCTTT
TRBV19,TRBD1,.,TRBJ2-1,CASSSSGGEYNEQFF,TGTGCCAGTAGTTCCTCAGGGGGAGAGTACAATGAGCAGTTCTTC
TRBV6-5,.,.,TRBJ2-1,CASNPTLGAASHQFF,TGTGCCAGCAATCCAACCCTGGGGGCAGCCTCCCATCAGTTCTTC
TRBV7-2,TRBD2,.,TRBJ2-1,CASSLAGTRRFF,TGTGCCAGCAGCTTGGCCGGGACTAGGCGGTTCTTC
TRBV28,TRBD1,.,TRBJ1-3,CASSLAGRWGQRISGNTIYF,TGTGCCAGCAGTCTTGCGGGAAGGTGGGGACAGCGGATCTCTGGAAACACCATATATTTT
TRBV19,TRBD1,.,TRBJ1-5,CASSLDRGSNQPQHF,TGTGCCAGTAGTCTAGACAGGGGATCCAATCAGCCCCAGCATTTT
TRBV18,.,.,TRBJ1-1,CASSPLEQGGTEAFF,TGTGCCAGCTCACCACTAGAACAGGGAGGGACTGAAGCTTTCTTT
TRBV28,TRBD2,.,TRBJ2-7,CASSSRSPLRRGASEQYF,TGTGCCAGCAGTTCCCGTTCCCCACTTCGGCGGGGGGCGAGTGAGCAGTACTTC
TRBV5-1,.,.,TRBJ2-2,CASSLGTPVTGELFF,TGCGCCAGCAGCTTGGGGACACCAGTCACCGGGGAGCTGTTTTTT
TRBV5-1,TRBD2,.,TRBJ2-1,CASSWGLANSYNEQFF,TGCGCCAGCAGCTGGGGACTAGCCAACTCCTACAATGAGCAGTTCTTC
TRBV7-8,.,.,TRBJ2-7,CASSLAVQAAYEQYF,TGTGCCAGCAGCTTAGCTGTACAGGCCGCCTACGAGCAGTACTTC
TRBV6-1,.,.,TRBJ1-1,CASSEAGARVGNTEAFF,TGTGCCAGCAGTGAAGCAGGGGCCAGAGTCGGGAACACTGAAGCTTTCTTT
TRBV4-3,TRBD1,.,TRBJ2-7,CASSRRPGQGVEQYF,TGCGCCAGCAGCCGAAGACCGGGACAGGGCGTAGAGCAGTACTTC
TRBV15,.,once,TRBJ2-2,CATSRKQGGTGELFF,TGTGCCACCAGCAGAAAACAGGGTGGCACCGGGGAGCTGTTTTTT
TRBV11-2,.,.,TRBJ1-5,CASSQDTSYQPQHF,TGTGCCAGCAGCCAGGACACTTCTTATCAGCCCCAGCATTTT
TRBV5-4,.,.,TRBJ1-2,CASSLEQGRYGYTF,TGTGCCAGCAGCTTGGAGCAGGGTCGCTATGGCTACACCTTC
TRBV6-1,TRBD1,.,TRBJ1-4,CASSGGTGSLRKLFF,TGTGCCAGCAGTGGGGGGACAGGGTCTCTGCGGAAACTGTTTTTT
TRBV19,.,.,TRBJ1-5,CASSIEGRQPQHF,TGTGCCAGTAGTATTGAGGGCCGTCAGCCCCAGCATTTT
TRBV18,.,.,TRBJ2-7,CASSQGSHGEQYF,TGTGCCAGCTCTCAGGGCTCACACGGCGAGCAGTACTTC
TRBV5-6,TRBD1,few,TRBJ2-7,CASSLEGAGYEQYF,TGTGCCAGCAGCTTAGAGGGGGCTGGCTACGAGCAGTACTTC
TRBV21-1,.,.,TRBJ1-1,CASSKLFPREDTEAFF,TGTGCCAGCAGCAAACTCTTTCCCAGGGAGGACACTGAAGCTTTCTTT
TRBV5-6,TRBD1,.,TRBJ1-5,CASSLWDRGRSQPQHF,TGTGCCAGCAGCTTGTGGGACAGGGGGCGAAGTCAGCCCCAGCATTTT
TRBV19,TRBD2,.,TRBJ2-1,CASSVAGGIEQFF,TGTGCCAGTAGTGTAGCGGGAGGGATCGAGCAGTTCTTC
TRBV7-9,TRBD1,.,TRBJ1-5,CASSLEGQGYQPQHF,TGTGCCAGCAGCTTAGAGGGACAGGGTTATCAGCCCCAGCATTTT
TRBV11-2,.,.,TRBJ2-1,CASSHTSGMDYNEQFF,TGTGCCAGCAGCCACACGTCGGGAATGGACTACAATGAGCAGTTCTTC
TRBV6-1,TRBD1,.,TRBJ2-7,CASSEVRGRYEQYF,TGTGCCAGCAGTGAAGTGAGGGGGCGGTACGAGCAGTACTTC
TRBV28,.,once,TRBJ1-4,CASSGTGLQLFF,TGTGCCAGCAGTGGAACAGGGCTGCAACTGTTTTTT
TRBV2,.,few,TRBJ1-2,CASSIGQLNYGYTF,TGTGCCAGCAGTATCGGACAACTTAACTATGGCTACACCTTC
TRBV7-9,.,.,TRBJ2-3,CAEGTRLSTDTQYF,TGTGCAGAGGGGACTCGTCTTAGCACAGATACGCAGTATTTT
TRBV28,.,once,TRBJ1-2,CATFGWNYGYTF,TGTGCCACCTTCGGGTGGAACTATGGCTACACCTTC
TRBV7-2,.,.,TRBJ1-1,CASRPGYSTEAFF,TGTGCCAGCAGGCCAGGGTATAGTACTGAAGCTTTCTTT